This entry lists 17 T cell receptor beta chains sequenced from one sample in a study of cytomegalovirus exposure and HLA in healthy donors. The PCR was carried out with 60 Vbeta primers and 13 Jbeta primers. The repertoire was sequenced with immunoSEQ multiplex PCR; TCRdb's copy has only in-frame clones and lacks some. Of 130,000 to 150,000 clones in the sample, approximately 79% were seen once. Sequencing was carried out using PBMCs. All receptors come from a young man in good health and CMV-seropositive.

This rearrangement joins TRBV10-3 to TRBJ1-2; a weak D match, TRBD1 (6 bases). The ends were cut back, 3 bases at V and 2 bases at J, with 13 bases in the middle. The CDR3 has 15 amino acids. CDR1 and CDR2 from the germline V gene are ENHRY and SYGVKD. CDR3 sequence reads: CAISDSMTGNYGYTF. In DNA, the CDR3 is TGTGCCATCAGTGATTCTATGACAGGAAACTATGGCTACACCTTC.

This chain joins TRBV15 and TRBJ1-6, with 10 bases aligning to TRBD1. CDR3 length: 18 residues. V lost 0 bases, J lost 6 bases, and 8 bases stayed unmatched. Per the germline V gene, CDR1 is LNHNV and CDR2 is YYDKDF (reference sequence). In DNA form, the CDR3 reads TGTGCCACCAGCAGAGATCATTCCGGACAGGGGGTTAATTCACCCCTCCACTTT. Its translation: CATSRDHSGQGVNSPLHF.

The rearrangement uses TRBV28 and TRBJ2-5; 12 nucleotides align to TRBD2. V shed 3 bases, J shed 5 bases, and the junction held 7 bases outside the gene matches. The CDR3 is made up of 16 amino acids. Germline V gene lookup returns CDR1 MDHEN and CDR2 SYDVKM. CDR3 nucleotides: TGTGCCAGCAGTTTCCAGACTAGCGGGAGAAGGGAGACCCAGTACTTC. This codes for CASSFQTSGRRETQYF.

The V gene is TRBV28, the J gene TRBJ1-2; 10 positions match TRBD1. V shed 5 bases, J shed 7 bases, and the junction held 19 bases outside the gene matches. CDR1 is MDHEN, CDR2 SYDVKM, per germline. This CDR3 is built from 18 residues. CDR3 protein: CASSASFLRQGARTGYTF. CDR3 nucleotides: TGTGCCAGCAGTGCTTCCTTTTTAAGACAGGGGGCGCGCACTGGCTACACCTTC.

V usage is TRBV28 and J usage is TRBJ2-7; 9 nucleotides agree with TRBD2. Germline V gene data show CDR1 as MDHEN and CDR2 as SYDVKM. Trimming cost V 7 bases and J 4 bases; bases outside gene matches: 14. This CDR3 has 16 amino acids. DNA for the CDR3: TGTGCCAGCACGAATGGCGGAGCGGGAGGTTGGTACGAGCAGTACTTC. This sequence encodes CASTNGGAGGWYEQYF.

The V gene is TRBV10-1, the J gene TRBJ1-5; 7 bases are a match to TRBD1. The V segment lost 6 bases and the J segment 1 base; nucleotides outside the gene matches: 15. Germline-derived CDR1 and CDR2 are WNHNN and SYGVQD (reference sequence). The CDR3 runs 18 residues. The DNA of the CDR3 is TGCGCCAGCAGGAGACAGGGAGTATGGAGATTGAGCAATCAGCCCCAGCATTTT. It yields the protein CASRRQGVWRLSNQPQHF.

The CDR3 sequence: CASSQTGDTQYF. The CDR3 bases are TGCGCCAGCAGCCAGACAGGGGATACGCAGTATTTT. This rearrangement joins TRBV5-1 to TRBJ2-3; 7 bases line up with TRBD1. Per the germline V gene, CDR1 is SGHRS and CDR2 is YFSETQ. This CDR3 is 12 amino acids long. V shed 4 bases, J shed 6 bases, and the junction held 2 bases outside the gene matches.

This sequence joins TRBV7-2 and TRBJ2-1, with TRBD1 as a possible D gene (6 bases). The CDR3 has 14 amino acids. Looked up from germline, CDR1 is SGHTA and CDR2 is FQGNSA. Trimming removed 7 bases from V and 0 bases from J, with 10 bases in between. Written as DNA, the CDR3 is TGTGCCAGCAAGGACAGACTCTCCTACAATGAGCAGTTCTTC. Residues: CASKDRLSYNEQFF.

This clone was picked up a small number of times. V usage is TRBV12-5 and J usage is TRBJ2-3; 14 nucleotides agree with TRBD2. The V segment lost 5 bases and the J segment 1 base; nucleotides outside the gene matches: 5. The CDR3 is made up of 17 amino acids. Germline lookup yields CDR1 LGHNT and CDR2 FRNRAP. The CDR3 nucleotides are TGTGCTAGTGGTCAAGGGACTAGCGGGGGCCGCACAGATACGCAGTATTTT. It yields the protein CASGQGTSGGRTDTQYF. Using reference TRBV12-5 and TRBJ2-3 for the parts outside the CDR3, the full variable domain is DARVTQTPRHKVTEMGQEVTMRCQPILGHNTVFWYRQTMMQGLELLAYFRNRAPLDDSGMPKDRFSAEMPDATLATLKIQPSEPRDSAVYFCASGQGTSGGRTDTQYFGPGTRLTVL.

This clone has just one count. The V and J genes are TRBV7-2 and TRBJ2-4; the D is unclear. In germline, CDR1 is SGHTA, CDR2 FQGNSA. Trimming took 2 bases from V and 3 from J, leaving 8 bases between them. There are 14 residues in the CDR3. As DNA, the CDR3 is TGTGCCAGCAGCTTAAGCCCTAACAAAAACATTCAGTACTTC. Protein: CASSLSPNKNIQYF.

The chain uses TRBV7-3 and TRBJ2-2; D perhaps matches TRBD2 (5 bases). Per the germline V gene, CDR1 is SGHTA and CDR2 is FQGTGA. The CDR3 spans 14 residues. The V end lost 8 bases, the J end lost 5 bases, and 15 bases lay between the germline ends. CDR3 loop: CASQREWGTGELFF. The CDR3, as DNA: TGTGCCAGCCAGAGGGAGTGGGGAACCGGGGAGCTGTTTTTT.

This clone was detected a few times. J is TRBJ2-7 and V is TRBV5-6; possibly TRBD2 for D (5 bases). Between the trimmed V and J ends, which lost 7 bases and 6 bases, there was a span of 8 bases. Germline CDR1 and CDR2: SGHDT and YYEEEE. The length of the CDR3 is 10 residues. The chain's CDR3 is CASGRGEQYF. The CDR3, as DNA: TGTGCCAGCGGTCGGGGCGAGCAGTACTTC. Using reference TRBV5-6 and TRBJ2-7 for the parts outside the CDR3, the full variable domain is DAGVTQSPTHLIKTRGQQVTLRCSPKSGHDTVSWYQQALGQGPQFIFQYYEEEERQRGNFPDRFSGHQFPNYSSELNVNALLLGDSALYLCASGRGEQYFGPGTRLTVT.

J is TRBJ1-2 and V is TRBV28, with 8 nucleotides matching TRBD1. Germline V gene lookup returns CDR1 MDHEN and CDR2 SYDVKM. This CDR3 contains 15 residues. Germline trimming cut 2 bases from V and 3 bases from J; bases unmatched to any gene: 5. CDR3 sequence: CASSLPDRGDYGYTF. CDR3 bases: TGTGCCAGCAGTTTACCCGACAGGGGAGACTATGGCTACACCTTC.

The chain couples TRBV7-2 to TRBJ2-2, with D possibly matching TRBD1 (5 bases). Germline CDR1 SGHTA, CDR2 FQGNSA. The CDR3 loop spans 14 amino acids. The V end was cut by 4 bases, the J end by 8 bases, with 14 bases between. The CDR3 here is CASSSRAAGGELFF. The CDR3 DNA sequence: TGTGCCAGCAGCTCCAGGGCCGCAGGGGGGGAGCTGTTTTTT.

The CDR3, as DNA: TGTGCCAGCAGCCAACCTTCGTCAGGAACCCGTGGCTACACCTTC. This gives the protein CASSQPSSGTRGYTF. The V gene is TRBV27, the J gene TRBJ1-2; D remains unclear. The V end was cut by 6 bases, the J end by 7 bases, with 21 bases between. The length of the CDR3 is 15 residues. Germline loops: CDR1 MNHEY, CDR2 SMNVEV (reference sequence).

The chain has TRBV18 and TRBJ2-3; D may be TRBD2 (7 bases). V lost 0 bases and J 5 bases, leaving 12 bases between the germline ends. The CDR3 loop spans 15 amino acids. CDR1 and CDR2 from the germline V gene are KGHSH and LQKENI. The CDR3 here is CASSPPGGRQDTQYF. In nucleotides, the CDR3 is TGTGCCAGCTCACCACCCGGGGGGCGACAAGATACGCAGTATTTT.

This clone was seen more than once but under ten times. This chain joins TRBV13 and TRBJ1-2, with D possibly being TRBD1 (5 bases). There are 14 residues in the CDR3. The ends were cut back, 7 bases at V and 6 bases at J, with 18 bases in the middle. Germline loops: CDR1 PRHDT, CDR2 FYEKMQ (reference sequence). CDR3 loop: CASKTNPKGHGYTF. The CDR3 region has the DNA TGTGCCAGCAAAACTAACCCCAAGGGGCATGGCTACACCTTC. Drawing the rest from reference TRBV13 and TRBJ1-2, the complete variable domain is AAGVIQSPRHLIKEKRETATLKCYPIPRHDTVYWYQQGPGQDPQFLISFYEKMQSDKGSIPDRFSAQQFSDYHSELNMSSLELGDSALYFCASKTNPKGHGYTFGSGTRLTVV.